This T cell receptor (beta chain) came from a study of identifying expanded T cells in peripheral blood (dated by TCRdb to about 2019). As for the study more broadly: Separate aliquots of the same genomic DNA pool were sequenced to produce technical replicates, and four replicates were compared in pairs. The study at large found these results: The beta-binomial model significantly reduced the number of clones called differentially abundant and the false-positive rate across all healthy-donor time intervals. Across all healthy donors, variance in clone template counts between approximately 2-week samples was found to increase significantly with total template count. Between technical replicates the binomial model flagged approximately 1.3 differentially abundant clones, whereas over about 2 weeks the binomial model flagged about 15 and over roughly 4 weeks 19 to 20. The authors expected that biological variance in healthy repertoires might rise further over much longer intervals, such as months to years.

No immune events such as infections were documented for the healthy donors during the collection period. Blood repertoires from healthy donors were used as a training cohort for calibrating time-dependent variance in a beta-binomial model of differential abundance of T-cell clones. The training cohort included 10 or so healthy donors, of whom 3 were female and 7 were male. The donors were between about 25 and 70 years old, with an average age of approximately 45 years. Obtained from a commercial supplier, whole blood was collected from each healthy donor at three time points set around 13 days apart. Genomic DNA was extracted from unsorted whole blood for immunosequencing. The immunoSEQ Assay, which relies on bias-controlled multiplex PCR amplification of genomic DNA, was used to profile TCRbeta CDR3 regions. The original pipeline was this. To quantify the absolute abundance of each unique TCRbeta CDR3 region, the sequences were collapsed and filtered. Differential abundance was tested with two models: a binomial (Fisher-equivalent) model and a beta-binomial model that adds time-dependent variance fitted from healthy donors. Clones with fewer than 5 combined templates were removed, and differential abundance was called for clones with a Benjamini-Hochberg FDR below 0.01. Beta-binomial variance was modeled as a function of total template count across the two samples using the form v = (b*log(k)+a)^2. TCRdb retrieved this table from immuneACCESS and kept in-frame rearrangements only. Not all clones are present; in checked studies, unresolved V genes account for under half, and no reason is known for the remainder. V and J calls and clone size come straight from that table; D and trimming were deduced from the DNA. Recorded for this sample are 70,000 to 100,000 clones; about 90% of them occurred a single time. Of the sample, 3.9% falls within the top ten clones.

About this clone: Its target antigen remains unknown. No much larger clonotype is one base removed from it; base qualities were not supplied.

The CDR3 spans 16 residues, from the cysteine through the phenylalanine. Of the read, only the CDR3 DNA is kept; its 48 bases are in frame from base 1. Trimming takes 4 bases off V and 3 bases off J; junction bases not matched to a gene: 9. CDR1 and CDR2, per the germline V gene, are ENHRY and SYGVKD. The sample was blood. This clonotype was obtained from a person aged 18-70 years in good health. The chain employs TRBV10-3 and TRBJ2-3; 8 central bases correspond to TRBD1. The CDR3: CAISGLLDRVTDTQYF. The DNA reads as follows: TGTGCCATCAGTGGACTTCTGGACAGGGTGACAGATACGCAGTATTTT.